These T cell receptor beta chains were read from a single sample in a study of memory CD4+ T cells and cytomegalovirus serostatus. Sequencing used immunoSEQ multiplex PCR; TCRdb keeps in-frame clones, though not all of them. The sample lists 80,000 or so clones; 78% were seen once. Sequenced: memory CD4+ T cells from blood. The receptors stem from an adult in good health and CMV-seropositive. The CDR3 runs from the conserved cysteine through the conserved F or W. The D gene is left open where the match is weak. Clone sizes are given selectively: once, few, many, or a class where the clone is expanded.

abundance	d_gene	v_gene	j_gene	CDR3aa	CDR3nt
.	.	TRBV5-1	TRBJ2-2	CASSRLGGPGELFF	TGCGCCAGCAGTCGTCTTGGGGGCCCCGGGGAGCTGTTTTTT
.	TRBD1	TRBV7-6	TRBJ2-7	CASSWGQGGEQYF	TGTGCCAGCAGCTGGGGACAGGGCGGCGAGCAGTACTTC
.	TRBD2	TRBV4-1	TRBJ2-1	CASRLTSASSYNEQFF	TGCGCCAGCCGATTGACTAGCGCGAGCTCCTACAATGAGCAGTTCTTC
.	.	TRBV7-2	TRBJ1-1	CASSLVGGYEAFF	TGTGCCAGCAGCTTAGTTGGCGGTTATGAAGCTTTCTTT
.	.	TRBV4-1	TRBJ1-4	CASSRRDINEKLFF	TGCGCCAGCAGCCGCCGGGACATTAATGAAAAACTGTTTTTT
.	.	TRBV30	TRBJ1-2	CAWSVGGYGYTF	TGTGCCTGGAGTGTAGGGGGCTATGGCTACACCTTC
.	TRBD2	TRBV6-1	TRBJ2-3	CASRLAGGQGDTQYF	TGTGCCAGCAGACTAGCGGGGGGGCAGGGAGATACGCAGTATTTT
.	.	TRBV7-9	TRBJ1-2	CASSLVQGGDGYTF	TGTGCCAGCAGCCTCGTTCAGGGAGGGGATGGCTACACCTTC
.	.	TRBV18	TRBJ1-2	CASSPSGGNYGYTF	TGTGCCAGCTCACCGTCGGGCGGTAACTATGGCTACACCTTC
.	.	TRBV27	TRBJ2-2	CASSSGTGNTGELFF	TGTGCCAGCAGTTCCGGGACGGGGAACACCGGGGAGCTGTTTTTT
once	.	TRBV12-5	TRBJ2-1	CASGPMSSYNEQFF	TGTGCTAGTGGACCCATGAGCTCCTACAATGAGCAGTTCTTC
.	.	TRBV6-5	TRBJ1-2	CASSYSGSPNYGYTF	TGTGCCAGCAGTTACTCGGGCAGCCCTAACTATGGCTACACCTTC
.	TRBD1	TRBV28	TRBJ1-4	CASSTLTGGIEKLFF	TGTGCCAGCAGTACCCTGACAGGGGGGATTGAAAAACTGTTTTTT
.	.	TRBV7-2	TRBJ2-7	CASSLEASSYEQYF	TGTGCCAGCAGCTTAGAGGCAAGCTCCTACGAGCAGTACTTC
.	.	TRBV9	TRBJ2-2	CASSVAPGAGELFF	TGTGCCAGCAGCGTAGCCCCGGGGGCCGGGGAGCTGTTTTTT
.	.	TRBV5-1	TRBJ2-2	CASRSAGELFF	TGCGCCAGCAGATCAGCCGGGGAGCTGTTTTTT
.	.	TRBV29-1	TRBJ1-1	CSAARSGAGPTEAFF	TGCAGCGCCGCTCGCTCCGGGGCTGGGCCCACTGAAGCTTTCTTT
.	.	TRBV6-6	TRBJ1-1	CASSLTPSRSEAFF	TGTGCCAGCAGTCTGACACCCTCGAGGTCTGAAGCTTTCTTT
.	TRBD2	TRBV27	TRBJ2-1	CASSFRSRGGVFNEQFF	TGTGCCAGCAGTTTCAGGTCGCGGGGGGGGGTTTTTAATGAGCAGTTCTTC
many	.	TRBV30	TRBJ1-2	CAWARGANYGYTF	TGTGCCTGGGCTCGCGGCGCTAACTATGGCTACACCTTC
.	TRBD2	TRBV7-2	TRBJ2-3	CASSFVLAVGDTQYF	TGTGCCAGCAGCTTTGTACTAGCGGTAGGGGATACGCAGTATTTT
.	.	TRBV15	TRBJ1-5	CATRLGVSNQPQHF	TGTGCCACCAGGCTAGGGGTTAGCAATCAGCCCCAGCATTTT
.	.	TRBV4-3	TRBJ2-2	CASSQRPGPYTGELFF	TGCGCCAGCAGCCAACGACCGGGACCGTACACCGGGGAGCTGTTTTTT
.	TRBD1	TRBV28	TRBJ1-5	CASSLWDRGRGNQPQHF	TGTGCCAGCAGTTTATGGGACAGGGGGCGAGGCAATCAGCCCCAGCATTTT
.	TRBD1	TRBV19	TRBJ1-6	CASSMTRDRPSSLHF	TGTGCCAGTAGTATGACCCGGGACAGACCCTCATCCCTCCACTTT
.	TRBD2	TRBV30	TRBJ2-3	CAWSSGLASADTQYF	TGTGCCTGGAGTTCCGGACTAGCCTCCGCAGATACGCAGTATTTT
few	.	TRBV30	TRBJ1-6	CAWGLRRNSPLHF	TGTGCCTGGGGATTGCGCCGTAATTCACCCCTCCACTTT
few	.	TRBV29-1	TRBJ1-1	CSVDGSGIEAFF	TGCAGCGTTGACGGGTCAGGGATAGAAGCTTTCTTT
.	.	TRBV6-5	TRBJ1-3	CASSPDRSSGNTIYF	TGTGCCAGCAGCCCAGACCGATCCTCTGGAAACACCATATATTTT
.	TRBD1	TRBV19	TRBJ1-5	CASSATGGSQPQHF	TGTGCCAGTAGTGCCACAGGGGGCAGTCAGCCCCAGCATTTT
once	.	TRBV7-2	TRBJ2-1	CASSFQTDSGTQFF	TGTGCCAGCAGCTTCCAAACGGACAGCGGGACTCAGTTCTTC
once	TRBD2	TRBV4-1	TRBJ2-4	CASSLGLAGGLAKNIQYF	TGCGCCAGCAGCCTCGGACTAGCGGGGGGCCTAGCCAAAAACATTCAGTACTTC
.	.	TRBV5-1	TRBJ1-4	CASSLARGTNEKLFF	TGCGCCAGCAGCTTGGCGCGGGGCACTAATGAAAAACTGTTTTTT
.	.	TRBV6-6	TRBJ1-1	CASSYSGGEAFF	TGTGCCAGCAGTTACTCAGGGGGTGAAGCTTTCTTT
.	.	TRBV7-6	TRBJ2-2	CASSLQTGSNTGELFF	TGTGCCAGCAGCCTTCAGACGGGGTCGAACACCGGGGAGCTGTTTTTT
.	TRBD2	TRBV4-3	TRBJ2-2	CASSSQVAGVGTGELFF	TGCGCCAGCAGCTCTCAGGTAGCGGGAGTGGGCACCGGGGAGCTGTTTTTT
.	TRBD1	TRBV19	TRBJ1-2	CASSIPGQGYYGYTF	TGTGCCAGTAGTATACCCGGACAGGGGTACTATGGCTACACCTTC
once	.	TRBV28	TRBJ1-2	CASSLQGTNYGYTF	TGTGCCAGCAGTCTGCAAGGGACTAACTATGGCTACACCTTC
.	.	TRBV5-8	TRBJ2-6	CASTRGVTQSGANVLTF	TGTGCCAGCACGAGGGGAGTCACTCAGTCGGGGGCCAACGTCCTGACTTTC
.	.	TRBV5-1	TRBJ2-3	CASSLGGPSDTQYF	TGCGCCAGCAGCTTAGGAGGCCCGTCAGATACGCAGTATTTT